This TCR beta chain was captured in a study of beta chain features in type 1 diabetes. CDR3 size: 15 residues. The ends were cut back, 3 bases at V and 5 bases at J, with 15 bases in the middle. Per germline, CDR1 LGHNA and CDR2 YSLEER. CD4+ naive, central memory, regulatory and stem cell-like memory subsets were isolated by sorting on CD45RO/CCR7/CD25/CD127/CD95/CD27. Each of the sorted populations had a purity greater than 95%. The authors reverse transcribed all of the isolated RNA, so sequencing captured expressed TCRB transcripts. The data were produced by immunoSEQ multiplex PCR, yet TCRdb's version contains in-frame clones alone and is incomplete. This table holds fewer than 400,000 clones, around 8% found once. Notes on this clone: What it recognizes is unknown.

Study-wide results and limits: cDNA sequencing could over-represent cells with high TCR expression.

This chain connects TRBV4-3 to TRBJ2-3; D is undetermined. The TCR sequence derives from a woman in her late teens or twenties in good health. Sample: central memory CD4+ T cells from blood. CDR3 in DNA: TGCGCCAGCAGCCAGAGACCCTCGTGGGAAGATACGCAGTATTTT. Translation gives CASSQRPSWEDTQYF.